A single sample gave rise to the 23 T cell receptor beta chains below, sequenced in a study of cytomegalovirus exposure and HLA in healthy donors. Use of 60 Vbeta and 13 Jbeta primers characterized the PCR. The method was immunoSEQ multiplex PCR; TCRdb's version includes in-frame clones alone and lacks a portion of them. This table holds roughly 150,000 clones, around three quarters found once. Material: PBMCs. These receptor sequences come from a male donor in good health and CMV-seronegative.

This sequence joins TRBV7-9 and TRBJ1-1; maybe TRBD1 (5 bases). The CDR3 is 13 residues long. V lost 4 bases and J lost 4, with 10 bases in between. The germline V gene has CDR1 SEHNR and CDR2 FQNEAQ (reference sequence). In nucleotides, the CDR3 is TGTGCCAGCAGCTCCGGGGGGATCACTGAAGCTTTCTTT. This codes for CASSSGGITEAFF.

Written as DNA, the CDR3 is TGTGCCAGTAGTATAGTCTACGGCGGATTCGCGGGAGGAGAGCAGTTCTTC. Translation: CASSIVYGGFAGGEQFF. V usage is TRBV19 and J usage is TRBJ2-1, with 8 bases that match TRBD2. The CDR3 sequence is 17 residues long. J was trimmed by 10 bases and V by 1 base; bases with no gene match: 15. Germline V lookup: CDR1 LNHDA, CDR2 SQIVND (reference sequence).

This chain connects TRBV29-1 to TRBJ2-3; 7 positions match TRBD2. In germline, CDR1 is SQVTM, CDR2 ANQGSEA. J gave up 2 bases and V 1 base, and 6 bases lay outside the gene matches. The CDR3 spans 15 residues. The chain's CDR3 is CSVEGRGRDTDTQYF. The DNA of the CDR3 is TGCAGCGTTGAAGGGCGAGGGAGGGACACAGATACGCAGTATTTT.

This chain joins TRBV28 and TRBJ2-7; TRBD1 matches at 9 bases. The CDR3 has 14 amino acids. The ends lost 7 bases at V and 3 bases at J; junction bases unmatched: 7. Per germline, CDR1 MDHEN and CDR2 SYDVKM. In DNA, the CDR3 is TGTGCCAGCAAAGGTGGGACAGGGTACTACGAGCAGTACTTC. It codes for CASKGGTGYYEQYF.

The chain's CDR3 is CASSEATPGVQPQHF. In nucleotides, the CDR3 is TGTGCCAGCAGTGAAGCAACACCGGGAGTTCAGCCCCAGCATTTT. The chain carries TRBV2 and TRBJ1-5; D uncertain. V was shortened by 0 bases and J by 6 bases, with 12 bases between the two germline ends. The CDR3 is made up of 15 amino acids. Germline CDR1 is SNHLY and CDR2 is FYNNEI.

This clone was picked up a small number of times. The chain joins TRBV5-1 to TRBJ2-5, with 10 bases lining up with TRBD1. Germline CDR1 SGHRS, CDR2 YFSETQ. The CDR3 length is 16 residues. Trimming at V came to 0 bases and at J to 4 bases, leaving 6 bases not matched to a gene. CDR3 sequence (DNA): TGCGCCAGCAGCTTGGCTGGACAGGGGGGTTTAGAGACCCAGTACTTC. Translated: CASSLAGQGGLETQYF.

This clone was seen only once. At one of its ends the junction is not consistent with the germline gene, which may arise from a read error. The chain carries TRBV7-7 and TRBJ1-3; no clear D. Germline lookup yields CDR1 SSHAT and CDR2 FNYEAQ (reference sequence). CDR3 length equals 15 residues. CDR3 in DNA: TGTGCTAGCAGCTTAGCTCCAGGCTCTGGAAACACCATATATTTT. This gives the protein CASSLAPGSGNTIYF.

This clone showed up just a few times. This sequence joins TRBV4-1 and TRBJ2-1; no clear D gene. The CDR3 is 15 amino acids. The V and J ends lost 0 bases and 2 bases respectively, with 8 bases between them. CDR1 MGHRA and CDR2 YSYEKL come from the germline V gene. The CDR3 region has the DNA TGCGCCAGCAGCCAAGAACAGAGCACCTACAATGAGCAGTTCTTC. The encoded protein is CASSQEQSTYNEQFF.

This clone was observed a single time. This rearrangement joins TRBV10-3 to TRBJ1-2; D possibly corresponds to TRBD1 (5 bases). There are 15 residues in the CDR3. Between the trimmed V and J ends, which lost 5 bases and 4 bases, there was a span of 17 bases. Germline assignment: CDR1 ENHRY and CDR2 SYGVKD. The CDR3 DNA reads as TGTGCCATCAGTCTCCTCGGCGGGGGGGGCTATGGCTACACCTTC. This codes for CAISLLGGGGYGYTF.

Note on this clone: Other nucleotide sequences in the sample specify the same CDR3. CDR3 sequence reads: CASSQEFGGNTEAFF. As DNA, the CDR3 is TGCGCCAGCAGCCAAGAGTTCGGAGGAAACACTGAAGCTTTCTTT. The V and J genes are TRBV4-1 and TRBJ1-1, with D uncertain. Germline values: CDR1 MGHRA, CDR2 YSYEKL. The V gene lost 0 bases and the J gene lost 2 bases, with 10 bases spanning the gap. The CDR3 loop spans 15 amino acids.

V usage is TRBV4-1 and J usage is TRBJ2-5; TRBD2 aligns across 9 bases. With V trimmed by 1 base and J by 4 bases, 10 bases remained unmatched. The CDR3 sequence is 17 residues long. Germline V CDR1 and CDR2: MGHRA, YSYEKL. Here the CDR3 DNA reads TGCGCCAGCAGCCAAGGAGGGGTTAGCGGGAGCGGAGAGACCCAGTACTTC. Protein product: CASSQGGVSGSGETQYF.

This clone was detected a few times. CDR3 coding DNA: TGTGCCAGCAGGAACACTTTCGGGTCCTACAATGAGCAGTTCTTC. Protein sequence: CASRNTFGSYNEQFF. The rearrangement uses TRBV6-5 and TRBJ2-1; D is uncertain. V gave up 6 bases and J gave up 1 base, with 13 bases separating them. The CDR3 runs 15 residues. Germline V CDR1 and CDR2: MNHEY, SVGAGI.

The chain has TRBV7-9 and TRBJ2-3; D unresolved. CDR1 and CDR2 (germline): SEHNR, FQNEAQ (reference sequence). The CDR3 sequence is 11 residues long. Trimming left V 4 bases short and J 6 bases short, with 5 bases between. The chain's CDR3 is CASSSRDTQYF. The CDR3 DNA follows: TGTGCCAGCAGCTCCCGGGATACGCAGTATTTT.

This clone came up once. The chain has TRBV5-1 and TRBJ2-7; D might be TRBD2 (5 bases). The ends were cut back, 0 bases at V and 4 bases at J, with 11 bases in the middle. The CDR3 totals 14 residues. CDR1 is SGHRS and CDR2 is YFSETQ in the germline V gene. The CDR3 sequence: CASSLGETGYEQYF. The DNA for the CDR3 is TGCGCCAGCAGCTTGGGGGAGACCGGTTACGAGCAGTACTTC.

On this clone: One junction end disagrees with the germline gene, perhaps due to a read error. The chain combines TRBV7-9 with TRBJ2-1; 13 bases fit TRBD2. The V gene's germline CDR1 is SEHNR and CDR2 FQNEAQ (reference sequence). The CDR3 totals 16 residues. The DNA for the CDR3 is TGTTCCAGCAGCTTCGCGACTAGCGGGGGGTACAATGAGCAGTTCTTC. Amino acid sequence: CSSSFATSGGYNEQFF. Looking up the rest from reference TRBV7-9 and TRBJ2-1 gives the full variable domain: DTGVSQNPRHKITKRGQNVTFRCDPISEHNRLYWYRQTLGQGPEFLTYFQNEAQLEKSRLLSDRFSAERPKGSFSTLEIQRTEQGDSAMYLCSSSFATSGGYNEQFFGPGTRLTVL.

A note on this clone: This same CDR3 is encoded by further DNA sequences in the sample. This chain connects TRBV5-1 to TRBJ1-4; TRBD1 aligns across 7 bases. The germline gives CDR1 SGHRS, CDR2 YFSETQ. V dropped 5 bases and J dropped 2; count of bases not matched to a gene: 3. This CDR3 contains 14 residues. DNA of the CDR3: TGCGCCAGCAGTCGGGACAGCACTAATGAAAAACTGTTTTTT. Its translation is CASSRDSTNEKLFF.

The chain has TRBV28 and TRBJ1-4; D remains unclear. V dropped 2 bases and J dropped 7 bases, with 11 bases sitting between them. CDR1 is MDHEN and CDR2 is SYDVKM in the germline V gene. The CDR3 spans 14 residues. CDR3 region: CASSLMARAEKLFF. The CDR3 coding sequence is TGTGCCAGCAGTTTAATGGCGAGGGCTGAAAAACTGTTTTTT.

The chain uses TRBV19 and TRBJ1-6, with 8 bases fitting TRBD1. The trim removed 0 bases at V and 10 bases at J, leaving 5 bases unmatched. The germline gives CDR1 LNHDA, CDR2 SQIVND (reference sequence). This CDR3 is 15 amino acids long. CDR3 region: CASSIETGGGSPLHF. CDR3 nucleotides: TGTGCCAGTAGTATAGAAACAGGGGGTGGATCACCCCTCCACTTT.

This chain links TRBV5-1 with TRBJ2-5; 10 bases line up with TRBD2. The CDR3 is 14 residues long. Trimming removed 1 base from V and 3 bases from J; junction bases left unmatched: 0. Germline loops: CDR1 SGHRS, CDR2 YFSETQ. The DNA for the CDR3 is TGCGCCAGCAGCTTGAGCGGGGGGGAAGAGACCCAGTACTTC. Its protein product is CASSLSGGEETQYF.

This chain connects TRBV7-2 to TRBJ1-5; 7 bases fit TRBD1. The CDR3 runs 13 residues. Trimming cost V 2 bases and J 7 bases; bases outside gene matches: 2. The germline V gene encodes CDR1 SGHTA and CDR2 FQGNSA. The DNA for the CDR3 is TGTGCCAGCAGCTTAAGGGGGCAACAGCCCCAGCATTTT. It is translated as CASSLRGQQPQHF.

This sequence joins TRBV9 and TRBJ2-1; weak D call: TRBD1 (6 bases). The CDR3 length is 13 residues. V shed 4 bases and J shed 6 bases, with 11 bases lying between them. Germline V CDR1 and CDR2: SGDLS, YYNGEE. CDR3 in amino acids: CASSIQGGNEQFF. The CDR3 DNA is TGTGCCAGCAGCATCCAAGGGGGCAATGAGCAGTTCTTC. The full variable domain, with the rest looked up from reference TRBV9 and TRBJ2-1, is DSGVTQTPKHLITATGQRVTLRCSPRSGDLSVYWYQQSLDQGLQFLIQYYNGEERAKGNILERFSAQQFPDLHSELNLSSLELGDSALYFCASSIQGGNEQFFGPGTRLTVL.

The rearrangement links TRBV27 to TRBJ1-5; D gene uncertain. There are 13 residues in the CDR3. CDR1 and CDR2 (germline): MNHEY, SMNVEV (reference sequence). Trimming removed 4 bases from V and 10 bases from J, with 14 bases in between. The CDR3 region is CASSWAETSPQHF. The CDR3 nucleotides are TGTGCCAGCAGTTGGGCAGAAACCTCACCCCAGCATTTT.

The chain employs TRBV4-3 and TRBJ2-5; 9 nucleotides align to TRBD2. J gave up 3 bases and V 1 base, and 6 bases lay outside the gene matches. CDR1 is LGHNA, CDR2 YSLEER, per germline. CDR3 length equals 16 residues. CDR3 in amino acids: CASSQGSRLAEETQYF. CDR3 nucleotides: TGCGCCAGCAGCCAAGGGTCCCGACTAGCGGAAGAGACCCAGTACTTC.